The 14 T cell receptor beta chains below all came from one sample that was sequenced in a study of blood T cell repertoires in COVID-19. This table comes from immunoSEQ multiplex PCR, and its TCRdb copy is limited to in-frame clones, with some not included. Among approximately 75,000 clones listed, roughly 88% were seen once. The source material was peripheral blood. These receptors were taken from a man aged 50 to 60 with acute or convalescent COVID-19.

The chain has TRBV19 and TRBJ1-6, with 10 bases lining up with TRBD1. The CDR3 covers 15 residues. Germline CDR1 LNHDA, CDR2 SQIVND (reference sequence). Trimming removed 6 bases from V and 9 bases from J; junction bases left unmatched: 8. CDR3 DNA: TGTGCCAGTAGCCGAGAGACAGGGGGCATTTCACCCCTCCACTTT. Translation gives CASSRETGGISPLHF. Together with reference TRBV19 and TRBJ1-6, the CDR3 gives the full variable domain: DGGITQSPKYLFRKEGQNVTLSCEQNLNHDAMYWYRQDPGQGLRLIYYSQIVNDFQKGDIAEGYSVSREKKESFPLTVTSAQKNPTAFYLCASSRETGGISPLHFGNGTRLTVT.

This sequence joins TRBV27 and TRBJ2-2, with no clear D. CDR3 length: 15 amino acids. Trimming removed 1 base at V and 1 base at J, with 7 bases between. Per germline, CDR1 MNHEY and CDR2 SMNVEV (reference sequence). The CDR3 loop is CASSLLPVNTGELFF. For the CDR3, the DNA is TGTGCCAGCAGTTTATTGCCAGTGAACACCGGGGAGCTGTTTTTT.

This sequence joins TRBV6-5 and TRBJ2-7; D possibly corresponds to TRBD1 (6 bases). The germline V gene has CDR1 MNHEY and CDR2 SVGAGI. There are 14 residues in the CDR3. The V end lost 7 bases, the J end lost 6 bases, and 19 bases lay between the germline ends. In nucleotides, the CDR3 is TGTGCCAGCATTCGCGATACAGGGCGCGGCGAGCAGTACTTC. Translating gives CASIRDTGRGEQYF.

This clone was detected a few times. V and J are TRBV7-9 and TRBJ2-7, with 7 bases that match TRBD1. Germline V gene lookup returns CDR1 SEHNR and CDR2 FQNEAQ (reference sequence). CDR3 length equals 13 residues. V trimming: 0 bases; J trimming: 4 bases; junction bases outside the gene matches: 0. CDR3 DNA sequence: TGTGCCAGCAGCTTAGCGACAGGGTACGAGCAGTACTTC. Its translation is CASSLATGYEQYF.

The chain recombines TRBV7-2 with TRBJ1-6; 10 bases fit TRBD1. The CDR3 contains 14 residues. Per the germline V gene, CDR1 is SGHTA and CDR2 is FQGNSA. Losses at the gene ends were 6 bases for V and 11 bases for J; bases not matched to a gene: 7. The DNA for the CDR3 is TGTGCCAGCAGGTGGGACAGGGGAAGAACACCCCTCCACTTT. Translating it yields CASRWDRGRTPLHF. Full variable domain (outside the CDR3, taken from reference TRBV7-2 and TRBJ1-6): GAGVSQSPSNKVTEKGKDVELRCDPISGHTALYWYRQSLGQGLEFLIYFQGNSAPDKSGLPSDRFSAERTGGSVSTLTIQRTQQEDSAVYLCASRWDRGRTPLHFGNGTRLTVT.

This clone has just one count. The chain is built from TRBV4-1 and TRBJ2-5; 14 bases are shared with TRBD2. Germline V gives CDR1 MGHRA, CDR2 YSYEKL. The CDR3 is 19 residues long. Trimming cost V 1 base and J 0 bases; bases outside gene matches: 7. The CDR3 bases are TGCGCCAGCAGCCAAGTTGCGGGACTAGCGGGGGTGAACCAAGAGACCCAGTACTTC. Translation: CASSQVAGLAGVNQETQYF.

The J gene is TRBJ2-5, the V gene TRBV10-3; TRBD1 matches 9 bases. This CDR3 spans 12 amino acids. V lost 10 bases, J lost 4 bases, and 4 bases stayed unmatched. The germline V gene has CDR1 ENHRY and CDR2 SYGVKD. CDR3 in DNA: TGTGCCACTGAGGACAGGGGAGAGACCCAGTACTTC. Encoded protein: CATEDRGETQYF.

V is TRBV1 and J is TRBJ2-7; the D call of TRBD1 is as the table states it, not checked on the DNA. TRBV1 is listed as a pseudogene. The CDR3 consists of 14 residues. The CDR3 DNA is TGCACCAGCAGCGATGGGACAGCCCCCTACGAGCAGTACTTC. Translation gives CTSSDGTAPYEQYF.

The gene calls are TRBV5-1 and TRBJ1-4; TRBD1 agrees at 7 bases. The V segment lost 3 bases and the J segment 4 bases; nucleotides outside the gene matches: 6. The CDR3 sequence is 15 residues long. Germline CDR1 is SGHRS and CDR2 is YFSETQ. The CDR3 sequence is CASSSQGQNNEKLFF. Here the CDR3 DNA reads TGCGCCAGCAGCTCCCAGGGACAGAATAATGAAAAACTGTTTTTT.

The chain employs TRBV4-1 and TRBJ1-5; 8 nucleotides align to TRBD1. This CDR3 has 16 residues. CDR1 is MGHRA and CDR2 is YSYEKL in the germline V gene. V was pared by 1 base and J by 6 bases, with 8 bases of the junction left unmatched. CDR3 protein: CASSQVFGQGAQPQHF. The DNA for the CDR3 is TGCGCCAGCAGCCAAGTCTTCGGACAGGGTGCTCAGCCCCAGCATTTT.

The chain is built from TRBV6-6 and TRBJ1-2, with D perhaps TRBD1 (5 bases). The CDR3 is 15 residues long. V lost 2 bases and J 3 bases, leaving 13 bases between the germline ends. Looked up from germline, CDR1 is MNHNY and CDR2 is SVGAGI (reference sequence). The chain's CDR3 is CASSYDGVGHYGYTF. Written as DNA, the CDR3 is TGTGCCAGCAGTTACGACGGCGTGGGGCACTATGGCTACACCTTC.

The chain links TRBV24-1 to TRBJ2-7, with TRBD1 matching over 7 bases. J was trimmed by 4 bases and V by 1 base; bases with no gene match: 6. This CDR3 has 15 amino acids. Germline CDR1 and CDR2: KGHDR and SFDVKD. CDR3 coding DNA: TGTGCCACCAGTGATTTCTCGACAGGGAAGTACGAGCAGTACTTC. Protein product: CATSDFSTGKYEQYF.

The chain uses TRBV5-6 and TRBJ2-3; 7 nucleotides agree with TRBD2. The CDR3 is 18 residues long. V gave up 4 bases and J gave up 0 bases; unmatched junction bases: 14. Germline lookup yields CDR1 SGHDT and CDR2 YYEEEE. CDR3 DNA: TGTGCCAGCAGCCGGGAGGTACTGCGCGGGACTAGCACAGATACGCAGTATTTT. Translated: CASSREVLRGTSTDTQYF.

The chain has TRBV9 and TRBJ2-5, with D perhaps TRBD2 (7 bases). CDR3 length: 16 residues. CDR1 and CDR2 from the germline V gene are SGDLS and YYNGEE. Trimming shortened V by 1 base and J by 5 bases, and 18 bases separated the two germline ends. The CDR3 nucleotides are TGTGCCAGCAGCGTATCTGCGGGGGCGCAACCGGAGACCCAGTACTTC. This translates into CASSVSAGAQPETQYF.